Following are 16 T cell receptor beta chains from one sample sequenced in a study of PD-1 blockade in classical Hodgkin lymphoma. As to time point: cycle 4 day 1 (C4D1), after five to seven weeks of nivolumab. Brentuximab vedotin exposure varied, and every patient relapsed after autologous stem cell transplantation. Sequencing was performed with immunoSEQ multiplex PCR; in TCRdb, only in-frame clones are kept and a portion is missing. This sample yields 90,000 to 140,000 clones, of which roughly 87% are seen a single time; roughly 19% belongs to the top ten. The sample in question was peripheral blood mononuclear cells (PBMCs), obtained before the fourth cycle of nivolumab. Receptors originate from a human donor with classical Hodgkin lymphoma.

Here the CDR3 DNA reads TGTGCCAGCGGCCTAATCGGGGGTTTGAACACTGAAGCTTTCTTT. Its protein product is CASGLIGGLNTEAFF. The V and J genes are TRBV5-6 and TRBJ1-1; TRBD1 is a possible D gene (5 bases). The V end lost 7 bases, the J end lost 0 bases, and 16 bases lay between the germline ends. The germline CDR1 and CDR2 sequences are SGHDT and YYEEEE. The CDR3 has 15 residues.

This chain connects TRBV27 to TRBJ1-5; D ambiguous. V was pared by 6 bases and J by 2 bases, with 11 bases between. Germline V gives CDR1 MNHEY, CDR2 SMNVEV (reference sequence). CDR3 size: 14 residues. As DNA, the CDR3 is TGTGCCAGCAGCGCACTCCAGGGCAATCAGCCCCAGCATTTT. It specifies CASSALQGNQPQHF.

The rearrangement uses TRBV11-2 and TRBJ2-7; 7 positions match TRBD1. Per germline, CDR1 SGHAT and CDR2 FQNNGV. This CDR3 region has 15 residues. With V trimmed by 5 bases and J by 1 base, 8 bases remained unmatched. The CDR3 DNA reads TGTGCCAGCAGCGCTGGGGGACAGATTTCCTACGAGCAGTACTTC. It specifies CASSAGGQISYEQYF.

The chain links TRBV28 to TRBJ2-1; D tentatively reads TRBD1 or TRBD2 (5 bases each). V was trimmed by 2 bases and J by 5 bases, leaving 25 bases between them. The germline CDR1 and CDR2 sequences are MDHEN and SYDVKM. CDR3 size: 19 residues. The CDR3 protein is CASSLESLGASPLDNEQFF. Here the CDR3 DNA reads TGTGCCAGCAGTTTAGAGTCCCTTGGGGCTAGCCCCCTCGACAATGAGCAGTTCTTC.

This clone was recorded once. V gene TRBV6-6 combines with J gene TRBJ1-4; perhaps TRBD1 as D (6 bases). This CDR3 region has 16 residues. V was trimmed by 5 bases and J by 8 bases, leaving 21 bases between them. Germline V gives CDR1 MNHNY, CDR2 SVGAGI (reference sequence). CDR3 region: CASSHPRTVSSEKLFF. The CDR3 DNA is TGTGCCAGCAGTCACCCGCGGACAGTTTCTAGCGAAAAACTGTTTTTT.

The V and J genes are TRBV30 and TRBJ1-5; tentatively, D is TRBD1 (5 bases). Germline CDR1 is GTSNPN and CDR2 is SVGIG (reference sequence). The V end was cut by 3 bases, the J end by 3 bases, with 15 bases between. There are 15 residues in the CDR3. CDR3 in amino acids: CAWSNLDRPNQPQHF. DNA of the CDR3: TGTGCCTGGAGCAATTTAGACAGACCCAATCAGCCCCAGCATTTT.

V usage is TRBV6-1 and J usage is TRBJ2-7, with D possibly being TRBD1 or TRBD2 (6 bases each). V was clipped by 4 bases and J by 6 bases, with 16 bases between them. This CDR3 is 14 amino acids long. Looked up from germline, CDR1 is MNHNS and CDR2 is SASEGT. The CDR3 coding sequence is TGTGCCAGCAGTGGGGAACAGGGAGGTCTCGAGCAGTACTTC. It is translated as CASSGEQGGLEQYF.

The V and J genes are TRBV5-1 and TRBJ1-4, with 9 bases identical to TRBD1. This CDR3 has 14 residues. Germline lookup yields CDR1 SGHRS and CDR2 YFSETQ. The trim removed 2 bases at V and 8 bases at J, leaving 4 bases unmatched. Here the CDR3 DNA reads TGCGCCAGCAGCTTAAGACAGGGGGAGGAAAAACTGTTTTTT. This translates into CASSLRQGEEKLFF.

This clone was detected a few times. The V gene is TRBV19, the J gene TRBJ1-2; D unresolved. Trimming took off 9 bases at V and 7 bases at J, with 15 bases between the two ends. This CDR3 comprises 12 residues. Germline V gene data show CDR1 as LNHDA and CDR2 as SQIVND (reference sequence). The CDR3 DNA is TGTGCCAGCTCAGAGGTTCTAGTTGGCTACACCTTC. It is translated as CASSEVLVGYTF.

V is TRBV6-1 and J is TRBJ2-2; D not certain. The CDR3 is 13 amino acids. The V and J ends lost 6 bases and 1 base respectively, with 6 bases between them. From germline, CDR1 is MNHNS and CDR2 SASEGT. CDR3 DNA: TGTGCCAGCAGAGGAGAGAACACCGGGGAGCTGTTTTTT. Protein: CASRGENTGELFF.

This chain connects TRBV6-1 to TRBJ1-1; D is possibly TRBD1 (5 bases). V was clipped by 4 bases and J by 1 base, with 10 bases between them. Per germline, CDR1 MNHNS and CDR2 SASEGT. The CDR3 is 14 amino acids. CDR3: CASSVRGKNTEAFF. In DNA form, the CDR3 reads TGTGCCAGCAGTGTCCGGGGGAAGAACACTGAAGCTTTCTTT.

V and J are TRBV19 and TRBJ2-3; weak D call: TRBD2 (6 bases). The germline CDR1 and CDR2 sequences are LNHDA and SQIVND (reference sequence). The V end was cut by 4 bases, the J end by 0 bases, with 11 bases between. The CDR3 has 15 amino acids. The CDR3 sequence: CASSRDGTSTDTQYF. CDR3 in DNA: TGTGCCAGTAGTAGGGACGGGACTAGCACAGATACGCAGTATTTT.

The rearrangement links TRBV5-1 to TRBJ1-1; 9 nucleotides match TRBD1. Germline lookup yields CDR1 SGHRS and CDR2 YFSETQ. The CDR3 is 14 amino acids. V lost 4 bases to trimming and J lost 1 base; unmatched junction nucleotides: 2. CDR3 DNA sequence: TGCGCCAGCAGCACGGACAGGGGGAACACTGAAGCTTTCTTT. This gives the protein CASSTDRGNTEAFF.

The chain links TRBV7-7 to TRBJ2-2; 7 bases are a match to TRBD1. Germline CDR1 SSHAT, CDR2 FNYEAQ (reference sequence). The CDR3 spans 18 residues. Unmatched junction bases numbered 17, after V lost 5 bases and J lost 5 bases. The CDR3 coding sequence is TGTGCCAGCAGCGCGCAACCGGGACAGTTAACACGAACCGGGGAGCTGTTTTTT. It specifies CASSAQPGQLTRTGELFF.

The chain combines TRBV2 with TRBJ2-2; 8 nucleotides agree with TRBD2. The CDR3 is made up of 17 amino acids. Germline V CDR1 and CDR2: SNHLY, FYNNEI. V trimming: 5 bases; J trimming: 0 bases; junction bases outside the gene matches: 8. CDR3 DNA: TGTGCCAGCAGTCGAGGCATAGCGGGATCGAACACCGGGGAGCTGTTTTTT. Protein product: CASSRGIAGSNTGELFF.

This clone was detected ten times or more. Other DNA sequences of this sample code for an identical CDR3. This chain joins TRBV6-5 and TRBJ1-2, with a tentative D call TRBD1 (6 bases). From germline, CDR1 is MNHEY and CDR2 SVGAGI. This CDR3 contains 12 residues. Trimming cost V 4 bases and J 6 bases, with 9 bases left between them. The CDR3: CASSSGGDGYTF. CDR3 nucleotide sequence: TGTGCCAGCAGTTCCGGGGGCGATGGCTACACCTTC.